This T cell receptor beta chain derives from a study of Ad26.COV2.S vaccination and SARS-CoV-2 variants (dated by TCRdb to the early 2020s). Broadly, across the study: Vaccine-arm donors came from COV1001, a multicentre, randomized, double-blind, placebo-controlled phase I-IIa trial of Ad26.COV2.S in healthy adults. The TCR-sequenced set comprised approximately 30 samples: around 20 Ad26.COV2.S vaccine recipients, 5 placebo recipients and 8 SARS-CoV-2 convalescent individuals. Sequencing of the TCRbeta repertoire served to evaluate the specificity and breadth of SARS-CoV-2-reactive T cell receptors following Ad26.COV2.S vaccination. Throughout the experiments and outcome assessment, investigators stayed blinded to trial group allocation. Trial participants were randomized into five groups of five, in which low-dose or high-dose Ad26.COV2.S was given once or twice, or placebo was given on both occasions. Ad26.COV2.S was administered intramuscularly at a dose of 5x10^10 or 1x10^11 viral particles, either as one shot or as two shots given 56 days apart.

In the paper's terms, the treatment or condition label means: around 19 received Ad26.COV2.S at low or high dose, single or two shots; about 5 received placebo; per-sample allocation not given. Repertoires of vaccine and placebo recipients were sequenced from samples collected on day 63 after the first injection. In Cohort 1b, around 23 adults aged 18-55 years were enrolled at a single site in Boston, USA, between 29 July and 7 August 2020. Ad26.COV2.S was a replication-incompetent adenovirus type 26 vector that expressed a prefusion-stabilized SARS-CoV-2 spike protein derived from the original Wuhan strain. Notes on this clone: The antigen this receptor binds is unknown. Base quality data are lacking; no much larger clone is found one base away.

The junction shows trimming of 5 bases on V and 10 bases on J, and the gene matches do not reach 22 bases of it. Reading from cysteine to phenylalanine, the CDR3 counts 17 amino acids. The sequence is cut down to CDR3 DNA, 51 bases in frame from base 1. The germline V gene encodes CDR1 GTSNPN and CDR2 SVGIG (reference sequence). Beyond this particular receptor, the publication reports: It was noted by the authors that total T cell responses may have been underestimated by the TCR breadth and depth analyses. The study lacked the statistical power to compare responses across vaccine doses or regimens. Comparable non-spike TCR breadth was observed between vaccine and placebo recipients, consistent with only spike being contained in the vaccine. After vaccination, substantial breadth of spike-specific CD8+ and CD4+ T cell responses was reported. Spike-specific TCR breadth was higher in Ad26.COV2.S recipients than in placebo recipients (P = 0.0014).

The immunoSEQ Assay was used to sequence TCRbeta CDR3 regions. After extraction, genomic DNA underwent amplification by bias-controlled multiplex PCR, followed by high-throughput sequencing. The paper's data handling went like this. To quantify the absolute abundance of every unique TCRbeta CDR3 region, sequences were collapsed and filtered. T cell fraction was estimated by normalizing TCRbeta template counts to usable DNA, which was measured by amplifying reference genes present in all nucleated cells. Repertoire TCRs were annotated as SARS-CoV-2-specific by exact matching of V gene, CDR3 amino acid sequence and J gene to a known reactive TCR set. The reference SARS-CoV-2 TCR set was obtained from MIRA and was filtered for enrichment in COVID-19-positive ImmuneCODE repertoires, whereby public or cross-reactive TCRs were removed. Based on the MIRA antigens, annotated TCRs were further analysed at the level of specific ORF or position within ORF. Depth was the summed frequency of annotated unique rearrangements, while breadth was defined as annotated unique rearrangements over total unique productive rearrangements. Group comparisons of TCR breadth used two-sided Wilcoxon rank-sum tests. TCRdb took over this immuneACCESS table, retaining in-frame rearrangements with V and J assigned. Such tables are incomplete; in checked studies, under half of the missing clones stem from an unresolved V gene, and the remainder is unexplained. The V and J calls and the clone size are those of that table, but D and trimming were determined from the DNA. The sample profile shows almost 400,000 clones; roughly 90% of them were found once. The top ten constitute under 2% of the sample.

This TCR came from a person aged 18 to 65 who received the Ad26.COV2.S COVID-19 vaccine or a placebo. The sequencing used peripheral blood, collected in a trial of Ad26.COV2.S vaccine versus placebo. The sequence joins TRBV30 to TRBJ1-4; TRBD1 lines up with 7 middle nucleotides. The bases read TGTGCCTGGTCCGGGACATGGAGGCCGGAGGGGGCCTTAAAACTGTTTTTT. Its translation is CAWSGTWRPEGALKLFF.